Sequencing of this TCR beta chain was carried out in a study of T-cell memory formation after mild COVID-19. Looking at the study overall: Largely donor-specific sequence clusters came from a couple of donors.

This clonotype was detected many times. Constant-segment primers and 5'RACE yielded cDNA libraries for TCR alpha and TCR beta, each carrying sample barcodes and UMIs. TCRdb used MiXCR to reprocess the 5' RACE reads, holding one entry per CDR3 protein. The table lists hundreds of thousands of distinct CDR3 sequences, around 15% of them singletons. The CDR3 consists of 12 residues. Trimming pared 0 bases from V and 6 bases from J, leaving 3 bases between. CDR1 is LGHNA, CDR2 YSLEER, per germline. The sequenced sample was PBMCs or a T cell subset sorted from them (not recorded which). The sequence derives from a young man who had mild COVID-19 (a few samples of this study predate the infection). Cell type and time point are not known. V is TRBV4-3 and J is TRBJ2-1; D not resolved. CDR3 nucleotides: TGCGCCAGCAGCCAAGAATTCAATGAGCAGTTCTTC. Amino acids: CASSQEFNEQFF.